The 5 T cell receptor beta chains below come from one sample, sequenced in a study of beta chain features in type 1 diabetes. Expressed TCRB transcripts got sequenced, as all isolated RNA was reverse transcribed. Data came from immunoSEQ multiplex PCR; TCRdb stores just in-frame clones and leaves some out. Altogether hundreds of thousands of clones are present, 8% being singletons, with the ten largest covering approximately 0.44%. The material sequenced was central memory CD4+ T cells from blood. These receptors came from a woman aged 18-29 years in good health.

The V gene is TRBV18, the J gene TRBJ2-7; D may be TRBD2 (5 bases). V shed 6 bases and J shed 3 bases, with 18 bases lying between them. Per germline, CDR1 KGHSH and CDR2 LQKENI. The CDR3 covers 15 residues. CDR3 residues: CASSLYTGELYEQYF. CDR3 nucleotide sequence: TGTGCCAGCTCCTTGTATACCGGGGAACTCTACGAGCAGTACTTC.

This chain uses TRBV28 with TRBJ2-7, with TRBD2 identical over 8 bases. V lost 1 base, J lost 3 bases, and 8 bases stayed unmatched. CDR1 and CDR2 (germline): MDHEN, SYDVKM. The CDR3 totals 16 residues. The CDR3, as DNA: TGTGCCAGCAGTTTATCGGGAGCGGGGGCAAACTACGAGCAGTACTTC. It translates to CASSLSGAGANYEQYF.

There are many counts of this clone. The genes are TRBV2 and TRBJ2-4, with unresolved D. V was shortened by 4 bases and J by 1 base, with 11 bases between the two germline ends. Germline V lookup: CDR1 SNHLY, CDR2 FYNNEI. The CDR3 runs 15 residues. This CDR3 is CASSGVGSAKNIQYF. CDR3 coding DNA: TGTGCCAGCAGTGGGGTTGGTAGCGCCAAAAACATTCAGTACTTC.

This clone was seen a handful of times. This chain links TRBV11-2 with TRBJ2-1, with 7 bases aligning to TRBD2. The V segment lost 5 bases and the J segment 9 bases; nucleotides outside the gene matches: 13. Germline CDR1 reads SGHAT; CDR2 reads FQNNGV. The CDR3 runs 15 residues. DNA of the CDR3: TGTGCCAGCAGCCGGATGGGGGGAGGGCTAAGTGAGCAGTTCTTC. Its protein product is CASSRMGGGLSEQFF.

This clone was seen a handful of times. This chain connects TRBV6-5 to TRBJ2-7; 7 nucleotides agree with TRBD2. The J segment lost 5 bases and the V segment lost 0 bases, leaving 1 base of the junction unmatched. This CDR3 spans 13 amino acids. Per the germline V gene, CDR1 is MNHEY and CDR2 is SVGAGI. The CDR3 coding sequence is TGTGCCAGCAGTTACTCGGGAGGGAACGAGCAGTACTTC. Encoded protein: CASSYSGGNEQYF.